The source of this T cell receptor beta chain is a study of blood T cell repertoires in COVID-19. Study overall: Italy, Spain and the United States were the sources of the convalescent and acute COVID-19 samples. The cDNA or gDNA used as material had been derived from T cells, B-cell-depleted T cells, or PBMCs.

As originally analysed: Reference gene primers were amplified, and this amplification served to estimate nucleated cell counts. Clones were sequenced by immunoSEQ multiplex PCR, and TCRdb holds only the in-frame ones, with some missing. V and J calls and clone size follow that table, whereas D and trimming were derived from the DNA. The repertoire consists of under 200,000 clones, with roughly 80% occurring once and the leading ten covering about 7%. This CDR3 region has 16 residues. After removal of 1 base from V and 14 bases from J, the junction contained 12 bases not matched to a gene. The germline gives CDR1 LGHDT, CDR2 YNNKEL (reference sequence).

This TCR derives from a man aged 55-75 years with acute or convalescent COVID-19. The rearrangement uses TRBV3-1 (or the pseudogene TRBV3-2) and TRBJ1-6, with 9 positions matching TRBD1. Sequencing used peripheral blood. CDR3 nucleotides: TGTGCCAGCAGCCAAGCCCTGACAGGGGACAGGGAGGCCCTCCACTTT. Translating it yields CASSQALTGDREALHF.